The 22 T cell receptor beta chains listed next were all sequenced from one sample in a study of blood T cell repertoires in COVID-19. Sequencing was performed with immunoSEQ multiplex PCR; in TCRdb, only in-frame clones are kept and a portion is missing. The sample carries around 120,000 clones, 70% to 90% recorded once. The specimen sequenced was peripheral blood. The receptors shown here come from a man aged 45 to 65 with acute or convalescent COVID-19.

The V and J genes are TRBV6-5 and TRBJ1-6; no firm D call. The CDR3 runs 14 residues. The V gene's germline CDR1 is MNHEY and CDR2 SVGAGI. V was pared by 7 bases and J by 7 bases, with 14 bases between. CDR3 amino acids: CASTPRMKNSPLHF. CDR3 nucleotides: TGTGCCAGCACCCCGCGCATGAAGAATTCACCCCTCCACTTT.

The sample holds one count of this clone. The chain employs TRBV30 and TRBJ2-3; D is ambiguous. The CDR3 runs 12 residues. Per the germline V gene, CDR1 is GTSNPN and CDR2 is SVGIG (reference sequence). V was cut by 1 base and J by 7 bases, with 9 bases left in between. Here the CDR3 DNA reads TGTGCCTGGAGTGGAGCGAGGAATACGCAGTATTTT. Protein sequence: CAWSGARNTQYF.

V usage is TRBV5-1 and J usage is TRBJ2-3, with 8 bases lining up with TRBD2. J lost 3 bases, V lost 1 base, and 10 bases had no gene match. Germline CDR1 is SGHRS and CDR2 is YFSETQ. The CDR3 has 17 residues. The CDR3 protein is CASSLTPGLAGTDTQYF. The CDR3 DNA is TGCGCCAGCAGCTTGACTCCCGGACTAGCTGGGACAGATACGCAGTATTTT.

The chain has TRBV12-3 or TRBV12-4 and TRBJ1-1; 9 nucleotides agree with TRBD1. V trimming: 8 bases; J trimming: 2 bases; junction bases outside the gene matches: 3. This CDR3 has 13 residues. In nucleotides, the CDR3 is TGTGCCAGCGGGGACAGGGTCAACACTGAAGCTTTCTTT. This codes for CASGDRVNTEAFF.

The chain couples TRBV16 to TRBJ1-5; D gene ambiguous. This CDR3 is built from 15 residues. Between the trimmed V and J ends, which lost 0 bases and 7 bases, there was a span of 13 bases. Per germline, CDR1 KGHSY and CDR2 FQNENV. CDR3 coding DNA: TGTGCCAGCAGCCAATCGATCGGTTCGTGGCAGCCCCAGCATTTT. It specifies CASSQSIGSWQPQHF.

The genes are TRBV10-3 and TRBJ1-2; 8 bases are shared with TRBD1. Germline assignment: CDR1 ENHRY and CDR2 SYGVKD. This CDR3 region has 14 residues. With V trimmed by 0 bases and J by 7 bases, 4 bases remained unmatched. The CDR3 protein is CAISESGQGGGYTF. The DNA of the CDR3 is TGTGCCATCAGTGAGTCAGGACAGGGAGGTGGCTACACCTTC.

The chain employs TRBV7-9 and TRBJ2-6, with 11 bases that match TRBD1. Germline V CDR1 and CDR2: SEHNR, FQNEAQ (reference sequence). The length of the CDR3 is 17 residues. V lost 3 bases to trimming and J lost 0 bases; unmatched junction nucleotides: 1. Here the CDR3 DNA reads TGTGCCAGCAGCTTTGGGACAGGGGGCTCTGGGGCCAACGTCCTGACTTTC. Its translation: CASSFGTGGSGANVLTF.

The chain joins TRBV21-1 to TRBJ2-7; the DNA was not compared with TRBD2, the D call given in the table. TRBV21-1 is flagged as a pseudogene. The CDR3 covers 15 residues. The CDR3 DNA reads TGTGCCAGCAGGGTGGGGAGGATAGAATCCTACGAGCAGTACTTC. Translation gives CASRVGRIESYEQYF.

The chain joins TRBV2 to TRBJ2-7; tentative D call: TRBD1 (6 bases). CDR3 length: 15 amino acids. V gave up 3 bases and J gave up 2 bases, with 14 bases separating them. Germline CDR1 reads SNHLY; CDR2 reads FYNNEI. The CDR3 bases are TGTGCCAGCAGTGATATGCAGGGGCCCCCCTACGAGCAGTACTTC. This encodes CASSDMQGPPYEQYF.

J is TRBJ2-1 and V is TRBV9; 9 nucleotides match TRBD2. The CDR3 is made up of 16 amino acids. V shed 0 bases and J 7 bases; nucleotides not matched to a gene: 8. In germline, CDR1 is SGDLS, CDR2 YYNGEE. CDR3 DNA: TGTGCCAGCAGCGTAGGAGGCGGGAGGGCCGGGAATGAGCAGTTCTTC. Its protein product is CASSVGGGRAGNEQFF.

The chain uses TRBV3-1 (or the pseudogene TRBV3-2) and TRBJ2-7; 9 bases are shared with TRBD1. V lost 3 bases, J lost 1 base, and 4 bases stayed unmatched. The CDR3 spans 15 residues. CDR1 is LGHDT and CDR2 is YNNKEL in the germline V gene (reference sequence). The CDR3 is CASSHPGQGSYEQYF. Written as DNA, the CDR3 is TGTGCCAGCAGCCACCCGGGACAGGGATCCTACGAGCAGTACTTC.

This sequence joins TRBV11-2 and TRBJ2-3, with 11 bases matching TRBD2. This CDR3 has 16 amino acids. The J segment lost 5 bases and the V segment lost 3 bases, leaving 7 bases of the junction unmatched. Germline CDR1 reads SGHAT; CDR2 reads FQNNGV. The CDR3 nucleotides read TGTGCCAGCAGCTTCGTAGCGGGAGGGCCGGGAGATACGCAGTATTTT. It specifies CASSFVAGGPGDTQYF.

Note on this clone: At the DNA level, this CDR3 is encoded by other sequences in the same sample as well. The chain has TRBV12-3 or TRBV12-4 and TRBJ2-7; perhaps TRBD1 as D (5 bases). The CDR3 contains 11 residues. The V end was cut by 5 bases, the J end by 6 bases, with 8 bases between. The CDR3 nucleotides are TGTGCCAGCAGTCTAAGGGGCGAGCAGTACTTC. Its protein is CASSLRGEQYF.

This clone has just a few counts. The rearrangement joins TRBV4-2 to TRBJ2-5, with 7 bases aligning to TRBD1. Germline CDR1 LGHNA, CDR2 YNFKEQ. The V gene end was trimmed by 3 bases and the J gene end by 1 base; junction bases not matched to a gene: 8. The CDR3 has 16 residues. The CDR3 here is CASSQGTASSQETQYF. For the CDR3, the DNA is TGTGCCAGCAGCCAGGGGACAGCTAGTTCCCAAGAGACCCAGTACTTC.

This chain joins TRBV6-2 or TRBV6-3 and TRBJ2-7; D is unclear. Germline loops: CDR1 MNHEY, CDR2 SVGEGT. CDR3 length equals 12 residues. Trimming took off 6 bases at V and 3 bases at J, with 9 bases between the two ends. CDR3 sequence reads: CASSLTYYEQYF. The CDR3 region has the DNA TGTGCCAGCAGCCTAACTTACTACGAGCAGTACTTC.

This clone was seen just once. The rearrangement links TRBV5-6 to TRBJ2-1; no firm D call. From germline, CDR1 is SGHDT and CDR2 YYEEEE. V gave up 0 bases and J gave up 6 bases, with 13 bases separating them. The CDR3 spans 15 residues. The CDR3 DNA reads as TGTGCCAGCAGCTTGGTTGTTTACAGAGTCAATGAGCAGTTCTTC. This codes for CASSLVVYRVNEQFF.

This clone showed up just once. V is TRBV6-2 or TRBV6-3 and J is TRBJ2-7, with TRBD1 identical over 9 bases. Per germline, CDR1 MNHEY and CDR2 SVGEGT. This CDR3 has 15 residues. After removal of 4 bases from V and 4 bases from J, the junction contained 8 bases not matched to a gene. The DNA of the CDR3 is TGTGCCAGCAGTTCCCCCGGGACAGGGAGTTACGAGCAGTACTTC. This encodes CASSSPGTGSYEQYF.

V usage is TRBV7-2 and J usage is TRBJ2-7; D might be TRBD1 (5 bases). This CDR3 comprises 13 residues. V lost 2 bases to trimming and J lost 4 bases, with 9 bases between them. Looked up from germline, CDR1 is SGHTA and CDR2 is FQGNSA. The CDR3, as DNA: TGTGCCAGCAGCTTAAAGGCAGGGTACGAGCAGTACTTC. This encodes CASSLKAGYEQYF.

The V gene is TRBV19, the J gene TRBJ1-2, with D maybe TRBD1 (6 bases). Germline CDR1 and CDR2: LNHDA and SQIVND (reference sequence). Trimming left V 7 bases short and J 4 bases short, with 19 bases between. The CDR3 runs 15 residues. The CDR3: CASIGQHDPGYGYTF. For the CDR3, the DNA is TGTGCCAGTATCGGACAGCACGACCCCGGCTATGGCTACACCTTC.

The chain employs TRBV11-3 and TRBJ1-6, with D unclear. The CDR3 is made up of 14 amino acids. The germline CDR1 and CDR2 sequences are SGHNT and YENEEA. Trimming cost V 5 bases and J 2 bases, with 7 bases left between them. CDR3 amino acids: CASSRVPYNSPLHF. In DNA form, the CDR3 reads TGTGCCAGCAGCCGGGTTCCCTATAATTCACCCCTCCACTTT.

V is TRBV20-1 and J is TRBJ2-7; the match to TRBD2 covers 8 bases. This CDR3 is 13 amino acids long. J gave up 2 bases and V 6 bases, and 6 bases lay outside the gene matches. Germline V CDR1 and CDR2: DFQATT, SNEGSKA (reference sequence). CDR3 bases: TGCAGTGCCAGTAGCGGGGATGCCTACGAGCAGTACTTC. This gives the protein CSASSGDAYEQYF.

This clone was observed a handful of times. V gene TRBV15 combines with J gene TRBJ1-4, with D perhaps TRBD1 (6 bases). The CDR3 sequence is 16 residues long. The V end was cut by 0 bases, the J end by 4 bases, with 12 bases between. Germline-derived CDR1 and CDR2 are LNHNV and YYDKDF (reference sequence). The CDR3 DNA is TGTGCCACCAGCAGAGATACCACAGGGTTTAATGAAAAACTGTTTTTT. Translation gives CATSRDTTGFNEKLFF.